The 12 T cell receptor beta chains below come from one sample, sequenced in a study of breast tumors, draining lymph nodes, adjacent tissues. Axillary draining lymph nodes of breast cancer patients supplied the node samples. TCRdb re-analysed the multiplex PCR reads in MiXCR, keeping a single row per CDR3 protein. Altogether around 130,000 distinct CDR3 sequences are present, 21% being singletons, with the ten largest covering roughly 2.2%. Sequencing was done on a sample of axillary lymph node tissue. These receptors were taken from a female donor with breast cancer. Some clones in this sample may be carry-over from other donors' samples.

As concerns this clonotype: Since a much larger clone is just one base distant, this may be a read error. The chain couples TRBV10-3 to TRBJ1-2; D uncertain. V gave up 8 bases and J gave up 4 bases, with 17 bases separating them. The CDR3 contains 14 residues. CDR1 ENHRY and CDR2 SYGVKD come from the germline V gene. The CDR3 reads CAIGPDGIAYGYTF. The CDR3 bases are TGTGCCATCGGACCGGACGGAATTGCCTATGGCTACACCTTC.

This clonotype was observed at least ten times. The chain employs TRBV5-8 and TRBJ1-5, with a tentative D call TRBD1 (5 bases). The CDR3 covers 12 residues. V dropped 6 bases and J dropped 10 bases, with 14 bases sitting between them. Germline CDR1 reads SGHTS; CDR2 reads YDEGEE. The CDR3 sequence is CASIPGASPQHF. As DNA, the CDR3 is TGTGCCAGCATCCCCGGGGCAAGCCCCCAGCATTTT.

This clonotype was picked up many times. The chain couples TRBV15 to TRBJ2-3; D might be TRBD2 (6 bases). This CDR3 region has 16 residues. Germline assignment: CDR1 LNHNV and CDR2 YYDKDF (reference sequence). V was clipped by 5 bases and J by 0 bases, with 15 bases between them. In DNA, the CDR3 is TGTGCCACCAGCGCGACGCGGGGTATTAGCACAGATACGCAGTATTTT. Protein sequence: CATSATRGISTDTQYF. The full variable domain, rest sourced from reference TRBV15 and TRBJ2-3, is DAMVIQNPRYQVTQFGKPVTLSCSQTLNHNVMYWYQQKSSQAPKLLFHYYDKDFNNEADTPDNFQSRRPNTSFCFLDIRSPGLGDTAMYLCATSATRGISTDTQYFGPGTRLTVL.

For this clonotype: A much larger clonotype is one base distant, so this may be a read error. The chain is built from TRBV11-1 and TRBJ2-7, with D possibly being TRBD1 or TRBD2 (5 bases each). CDR3 length: 14 amino acids. Germline CDR1 is SGHAT and CDR2 is FQDESV (reference sequence). CDR3 DNA sequence: TGTGCCAGCAGCTTCGGGGACGGAGCCTACAAGCAGTACTTC. Translating it yields CASSFGDGAYKQYF.

This clonotype was counted ten times or more. This sequence joins TRBV7-9 and TRBJ2-3; 9 bases are shared with TRBD1. Germline-derived CDR1 and CDR2 are SEHNR and FQNEAQ (reference sequence). The V gene end was trimmed by 5 bases and the J gene end by 4 bases; junction bases not matched to a gene: 1. There are 13 residues in the CDR3. The CDR3 spells CASSRTGADTQYF. The CDR3 region has the DNA TGTGCCAGCAGCAGGACAGGGGCAGATACGCAGTATTTT.

This clonotype was picked up many times. The rearrangement joins TRBV18 to TRBJ2-7; 8 nucleotides agree with TRBD1. The V gene end was trimmed by 4 bases and the J gene end by 5 bases; junction bases not matched to a gene: 7. Per the germline V gene, CDR1 is KGHSH and CDR2 is LQKENI. The CDR3 runs to 14 residues. The CDR3 DNA reads as TGTGCCAGCTCACGAACGACAGGGGTGGACGAGCAGTACTTC. It yields the protein CASSRTTGVDEQYF.

In this sample, this clonotype turned up many times. This chain connects TRBV19 to TRBJ2-5; TRBD2 is a possible D gene (5 bases). Germline V gene sequence: CDR1 LNHDA, CDR2 SQIVND (reference sequence). This CDR3 spans 13 amino acids. V was clipped by 3 bases and J by 7 bases, with 12 bases between them. CDR3 DNA sequence: TGTGCCAGTAGTATGAACGGGGTGGGGACCCAGTACTTC. It codes for CASSMNGVGTQYF.

There are many counts of this clonotype. The J gene is TRBJ2-7, the V gene TRBV29-1; D possibly corresponds to TRBD2 (7 bases). The CDR3 extends over 13 amino acids. Germline-derived CDR1 and CDR2 are SQVTM and ANQGSEA. V lost 2 bases and J lost 6, with 14 bases in between. CDR3 sequence reads: CSVERGGGGEQYF. The DNA for the CDR3 is TGCAGCGTTGAAAGGGGCGGGGGCGGCGAGCAGTACTTC.

This clonotype was seen a few times. The CDR3 DNA is TGTGCCAGCTCCCAGGGGCTATATGAAAAACTGTTTTTT. As protein: CASSQGLYEKLFF. The rearrangement joins TRBV18 to TRBJ1-4; D might be TRBD1 (6 bases). The V gene's germline CDR1 is KGHSH and CDR2 LQKENI. With 6 bases removed from V and 6 bases from J, the gap between germline ends came to 11 bases. The CDR3 spans 13 residues.

This clonotype occurred many times. This chain links TRBV2 with TRBJ2-7; 7 bases line up with TRBD2. The CDR3 sequence is 12 residues long. J gave up 13 bases and V 8 bases, and 14 bases lay outside the gene matches. Germline V gene data show CDR1 as SNHLY and CDR2 as FYNNEI. The CDR3 DNA is TGTGCCAGCGGCATGGTGGGCGGGAGCCAATACTTC. This translates into CASGMVGGSQYF.

This clonotype was observed at least ten times. Here the CDR3 reads CASSLVTTNEKLFF. CDR3 bases: TGTGCCAGCAGCTTGGTTACAACTAATGAAAAACTGTTTTTT. The rearrangement uses TRBV5-6 and TRBJ1-4, with D unclear. CDR1 is SGHDT and CDR2 is YYEEEE in the germline V gene. There are 14 residues in the CDR3. Trimming removed 0 bases from V and 0 bases from J, with 3 bases in between.

The chain is built from TRBV12-3 or TRBV12-4 and TRBJ1-2; 8 nucleotides line up with TRBD1. With V trimmed by 4 bases and J by 6 bases, 13 bases remained unmatched. The CDR3 consists of 16 residues. CDR3 protein: CASSSARQGNPNGYTF. The CDR3 DNA is TGTGCCAGCAGTTCAGCGAGACAGGGGAACCCCAATGGCTACACCTTC.